Below are 5 T cell receptor beta chains sequenced from a single sample in a study of blood T cell repertoires in COVID-19 (dated by TCRdb to about 2020). Receptor libraries were prepared by the immunoSEQ multiplex PCR assay. The table was pulled from immuneACCESS by TCRdb, which kept in-frame rearrangements only. Such tables lose some clones; where checked, under half of the loss comes from unresolved V genes, and the rest has no known cause. The sample table shows approximately 300,000 clones, and around 87% are seen once. The ten largest account for approximately 5.3% of the sample. Sequenced sample: PBMCs or T cells enriched from blood (not recorded which). The receptor set was obtained from a woman in her twenties or thirties who had recovered from COVID-19.

This clone was seen only a few times. V and J are TRBV15 and TRBJ2-7, with 9 bases matching TRBD1. V was clipped by 1 base and J by 5 bases; unmatched bases: 6. Germline V gene lookup returns CDR1 LNHNV and CDR2 YYDKDF (reference sequence). The CDR3 extends over 15 amino acids. CDR3 in DNA: TGTGCCACCAGCAGAGGCGGGGACAGGGACCACGAGCAGTACTTC. This encodes CATSRGGDRDHEQYF.

This sequence joins TRBV6-2 or TRBV6-3 and TRBJ1-1; TRBD1 is a possible D gene (5 bases). V shed 2 bases and J shed 2 bases, with 9 bases lying between them. Germline CDR1 is MNHEY and CDR2 is SVGEGT. The CDR3 is 14 amino acids. The CDR3 sequence: CASSYQGDNTEAFF. DNA of the CDR3: TGTGCCAGCAGTTACCAGGGTGATAACACTGAAGCTTTCTTT.

The V gene is TRBV27, the J gene TRBJ1-4; D not resolved. This CDR3 region has 13 residues. V was cut by 5 bases and J by 0 bases, with 4 bases left in between. Germline-derived CDR1 and CDR2 are MNHEY and SMNVEV (reference sequence). The CDR3 sequence: CASSTATNEKLFF. The CDR3 nucleotides are TGTGCCAGCAGTACTGCAACTAATGAAAAACTGTTTTTT.

The genes are TRBV7-8 and TRBJ1-2; 7 positions agree with TRBD1. V was clipped by 5 bases and J by 0 bases; unmatched bases: 9. Germline loops: CDR1 SGHVS, CDR2 FQNEAQ. The CDR3 sequence is 16 residues long. The DNA for the CDR3 is TGTGCCAGCAGCCCTAGAAGGACAGGCGCTAACTATGGCTACACCTTC. It codes for CASSPRRTGANYGYTF.

V and J are TRBV7-2 and TRBJ1-3; D perhaps matches TRBD1 (5 bases). Trimming left V 1 base short and J 0 bases short, with 7 bases between. There are 15 residues in the CDR3. Germline V lookup: CDR1 SGHTA, CDR2 FQGNSA. The CDR3 bases are TGTGCCAGCAGCTTAGGACAGAGCTCTGGAAACACCATATATTTT. It specifies CASSLGQSSGNTIYF.